This TCR beta chain emerged from a study of blood T cell repertoires in COVID-19. Study at large: The origin of the acute and convalescent COVID-19 samples was the United States, Italy and Spain.

Germline assignment: CDR1 SGHDT and CDR2 YYEEEE. The V end lost 1 base, the J end lost 0 bases, and 17 bases lay between the germline ends. The CDR3 length is 18 residues. Sequenced by immunoSEQ multiplex PCR; TCRdb stores in-frame clones only, minus some. The sample gives fewer than 200,000 clones, about 86% of which show up once; 15% to 20% is in the top ten. The chain recombines TRBV5-6 with TRBJ1-5; D is unresolved. The TCR was taken from a woman aged 70-85 years who had recovered from COVID-19. The sequenced sample was peripheral blood. The CDR3 here is CASSLRPRRGYSNQPQHF. Written as DNA, the CDR3 is TGTGCCAGCAGCTTGAGGCCCCGGCGCGGTTATAGCAATCAGCCCCAGCATTTT.